This T cell receptor beta chain stems from a study of identical twins' blood T cells. Study results and caveats: Top TCRbeta clonotypes were shared more with twin than unrelated donors.

Per the germline V gene, CDR1 is SQVTM and CDR2 is ANQGSEA. Trimming at V came to 5 bases and at J to 3 bases, leaving 7 bases not matched to a gene. CDR3 length equals 14 residues. Likely shared infections and vaccines: all three twin pairs were reared together. In TCRdb, the 5' RACE reads were re-called with MiXCR into one record per CDR3 protein. The table has fewer than 450,000 distinct CDR3 sequences, about 28% seen once. Ten or more counts support this clonotype. Its antigen is unidentified. The genes are TRBV29-1 and TRBJ1-5; 7 positions match TRBD1. The specimen sequenced was PBMCs. The clonotype was recovered from a woman aged 18 to 55 in good health. Here the CDR3 DNA reads TGCAGCGTTCAAGGGGACAGTGACAATCAGCCCCAGCATTTT. Its protein is CSVQGDSDNQPQHF.